The 30 T cell receptor beta chains below come from one sample, sequenced in a study of blood T cells in healthy people across ages. A second PCR of roughly 7 to 11 cycles used a sample-barcoded 5' primer and a J-beta primer mix. TCRdb analysed the 5' RACE reads with MiXCR anew, one entry per CDR3 protein. Of 800,000 or so distinct CDR3 sequences in the sample, 62% were seen once. The sample was blood. These receptors originate from a man aged 25 to 40 in good health.

The J gene is TRBJ1-2, the V gene TRBV24-1; TRBD1 aligns across 10 bases. This CDR3 is 17 amino acids long. Germline V gene lookup returns CDR1 KGHDR and CDR2 SFDVKD. V gave up 3 bases and J gave up 3 bases; unmatched junction bases: 9. Here the CDR3 reads CATSDPNPGTGDYGYTF. The DNA of the CDR3 is TGTGCCACCAGTGATCCAAACCCCGGGACAGGGGACTATGGCTACACCTTC.

This clonotype was counted only a few times. CDR3 in DNA: TGTGCCAGCAGCTTACCGAGCGGGGTGAACCCGTACGAGCAGTACTTC. Translated, it gives CASSLPSGVNPYEQYF. The chain recombines TRBV11-1 with TRBJ2-7; 7 bases align to TRBD2. The V and J ends lost 2 bases and 4 bases, in that order; junction bases with no gene match: 11. This CDR3 is built from 16 residues. The germline V gene has CDR1 SGHAT and CDR2 FQDESV (reference sequence).

This chain links TRBV6-2 or TRBV6-3 with TRBJ2-6; a weak D match, TRBD1 (5 bases). V was clipped by 9 bases and J by 0 bases, with 9 bases between them. The CDR3 is 14 residues long. In germline, CDR1 is MNHEY, CDR2 SVGEGT. CDR3 coding DNA: TGTGCCAGTGCAGGGAACTCTGGGGCCAACGTCCTGACTTTC. It is translated as CASAGNSGANVLTF.

The table lists this clonotype with a few counts. V gene TRBV29-1 combines with J gene TRBJ1-2; TRBD1 matches 7 bases. V was clipped by 7 bases and J by 4 bases; unmatched bases: 9. The CDR3 sequence is 13 residues long. Per the germline V gene, CDR1 is SQVTM and CDR2 is ANQGSEA. CDR3: CSADDRVGYGYTF. The CDR3 DNA reads as TGCAGCGCTGACGACAGGGTGGGCTATGGCTACACCTTC.

About this clonotype: This likely comes from a read error, as the CDR3 has no conserved phenylalanine or tryptophan at its end. V usage is TRBV20-1 and J usage is TRBJ2-1; TRBD2 aligns across 11 bases. The CDR3 is made up of 14 amino acids. Germline V gene sequence: CDR1 DFQATT, CDR2 SNEGSKA (reference sequence). V was clipped by 5 bases and J by 3 bases; unmatched bases: 3. The CDR3 sequence is CSAYLAGGYNEQFL. In DNA, the CDR3 is TGCAGTGCTTACCTAGCGGGGGGCTACAATGAGCAGTTCTTA.

CDR3 nucleotide sequence: TGTGCCAGCAGCTTTGTACAAGTCACAGATACGCAGTATTTT. It specifies CASSFVQVTDTQYF. The chain combines TRBV7-2 with TRBJ2-3; D gene unclear. V dropped 3 bases and J dropped 2 bases, with 9 bases sitting between them. The CDR3 sequence is 14 residues long. The germline V gene has CDR1 SGHTA and CDR2 FQGNSA.

This clonotype showed up just a few times. V and J are TRBV25-1 and TRBJ2-5; TRBD1 matches at 7 bases. CDR3 length: 13 residues. Germline lookup yields CDR1 MGHDK and CDR2 SYGVNS. Trimming cost V 7 bases and J 2 bases; bases outside gene matches: 4. The chain's CDR3 is CASKDRVQETQYF. In DNA form, the CDR3 reads TGTGCCAGCAAAGACAGGGTACAAGAGACCCAGTACTTC. The full variable domain, completed using reference TRBV25-1 and TRBJ2-5, is EADIYQTPRYLVIGTGKKITLECSQTMGHDKMYWYQQDPGMELHLIHYSYGVNSTEKGDLSSESTVSRIRTEHFPLTLESARPSHTSQYLCASKDRVQETQYFGPGTRLLVL.

This clonotype was seen just once. The chain joins TRBV20-1 to TRBJ2-7; 7 bases line up with TRBD1. CDR1 is DFQATT and CDR2 is SNEGSKA in the germline V gene (reference sequence). J was trimmed by 3 bases and V by 2 bases; bases with no gene match: 4. This CDR3 contains 13 residues. For the CDR3, the DNA is TGCAGTGCTAGATTGGGACAGAACTACGAGCAGTACTTC. Translation: CSARLGQNYEQYF.

Points on this clonotype: A junction boundary mismatches the germline segment, possibly from a read error. This rearrangement joins TRBV7-9 to TRBJ2-1, with D maybe TRBD1 (5 bases). The CDR3 is 13 residues long. CDR1 and CDR2 (germline): SEHNR, FQNEAQ (reference sequence). The CDR3, as DNA: TGTGCCAGCAAAATCGACAGCAACAATAAGCAGTTCTTC. Its protein product is CASKIDSNNKQFF.

Worth noting for this clonotype: A much larger clone differs from this one at a single base, so this may be a read error. The chain combines TRBV7-2 with TRBJ1-4; D is undetermined. The CDR3 has 15 residues. V was pared by 4 bases and J by 3 bases, with 12 bases between. Germline V lookup: CDR1 SGHTA, CDR2 FQGNSA. The CDR3 spells CASSSSGPSNEKLFF. CDR3 DNA sequence: TGTGCCAGCAGCTCCTCTGGTCCATCTAATGAAAAACTGTTTTTT.

This clonotype was seen a few times. This chain joins TRBV7-8 and TRBJ1-2; no firm D call. The CDR3 is 14 residues long. Trimming cost V 3 bases and J 2 bases, with 10 bases left between them. Germline V gene lookup returns CDR1 SGHVS and CDR2 FQNEAQ. The CDR3 protein is CASSFIPGNYGYTF. The CDR3 coding sequence is TGTGCCAGCAGCTTTATTCCCGGAAACTATGGCTACACCTTC.

The V call is TRBV7-9, the J call TRBJ2-1; possible D gene TRBD2, 5 bases. Trimming left V 11 bases short and J 8 bases short, with 16 bases between. The CDR3 runs 12 residues. Germline loops: CDR1 SEHNR, CDR2 FQNEAQ (reference sequence). The CDR3 nucleotides read TGTGCCGAAGGTCGGGGTTTCCATGAGCAGTTCTTC. Residues: CAEGRGFHEQFF.

This clonotype was counted only a few times. The chain joins TRBV6-5 to TRBJ2-1, with D uncertain. Trimming left V 3 bases short and J 12 bases short, with 15 bases between. The CDR3 covers 13 residues. The germline V gene encodes CDR1 MNHEY and CDR2 SVGAGI. CDR3 protein: CASSYGPGTSQFF. The CDR3 region has the DNA TGTGCCAGCAGTTATGGGCCCGGAACCTCGCAGTTCTTC.

The chain couples TRBV7-2 to TRBJ2-1, with TRBD1 as a possible D gene (6 bases). Germline CDR1 reads SGHTA; CDR2 reads FQGNSA. The CDR3 runs 13 residues. Trimming took off 2 bases at V and 8 bases at J, with 10 bases between the two ends. The CDR3 protein is CASSLLTGHEQFF. CDR3 coding DNA: TGTGCCAGCAGCTTACTGACAGGACATGAGCAGTTCTTC.

The V gene is TRBV4-3, the J gene TRBJ1-2; 7 nucleotides align to TRBD1. Germline lookup yields CDR1 LGHNA and CDR2 YSLEER. V shed 1 base, J shed 3 bases, and the junction held 5 bases outside the gene matches. CDR3 size: 15 residues. For the CDR3, the DNA is TGCGCCAGCAGCCAAGTAAAGGGGGCGGACTATGGCTACACCTTC. Protein sequence: CASSQVKGADYGYTF.

This clonotype has just a few counts. The genes are TRBV12-3 or TRBV12-4 and TRBJ2-7, with D uncertain. Trimming left V 3 bases short and J 7 bases short, with 10 bases between. The CDR3 covers 12 residues. CDR3 region: CASSFGTLEQYF. The DNA of the CDR3 is TGTGCCAGCAGTTTTGGCACCTTGGAGCAGTACTTC.

The chain carries TRBV20-1 and TRBJ2-7; maybe TRBD1 (6 bases). CDR1 is DFQATT, CDR2 SNEGSKA, per germline (reference sequence). This CDR3 is built from 14 residues. V was cut by 0 bases and J by 2 bases, with 11 bases left in between. The CDR3: CSARDPGQPYEQYF. As DNA, the CDR3 is TGCAGTGCTAGAGATCCCGGACAGCCCTACGAGCAGTACTTC.

This clonotype came up a few times. CDR3 sequence reads: CSADLEGANVLTF. The CDR3 nucleotides are TGCAGTGCTGACCTGGAGGGGGCCAACGTCCTGACTTTC. The chain employs TRBV20-1 and TRBJ2-6; no clear D. The germline V gene encodes CDR1 DFQATT and CDR2 SNEGSKA (reference sequence). This CDR3 is built from 13 residues. The V end was cut by 5 bases, the J end by 4 bases, with 9 bases between.

The rearrangement links TRBV24-1 to TRBJ2-2; maybe TRBD1 (6 bases). Germline lookup yields CDR1 KGHDR and CDR2 SFDVKD. Trimming left V 5 bases short and J 6 bases short, with 15 bases between. The CDR3 is 15 amino acids. The CDR3 loop reads CATSAIDRFSGELFF. CDR3 DNA sequence: TGTGCCACCAGTGCTATAGACAGGTTCTCCGGGGAGCTGTTTTTT.

In its sample, this clonotype was seen a few times. CDR3 sequence (DNA): TGTGCCATCAGCCCGACAGTGAACTATGGCTACACCTTC. It specifies CAISPTVNYGYTF. The genes are TRBV10-3 and TRBJ1-2; D possibly corresponds to TRBD1 (5 bases). The CDR3 consists of 13 residues. From germline, CDR1 is ENHRY and CDR2 SYGVKD. V lost 6 bases and J lost 2, with 10 bases in between.

The chain has TRBV12-3 or TRBV12-4 and TRBJ2-4, with D perhaps being TRBD1 or TRBD2 (5 bases each). V dropped 7 bases and J dropped 13 bases, with 23 bases sitting between them. The CDR3 contains 14 residues. This chain's CDR3 is CASTSGSGFREQYF. The CDR3 coding sequence is TGTGCCAGCACCTCAGGATCGGGGTTCAGGGAGCAGTACTTC.

Written as DNA, the CDR3 is TGTGCCAGCAGTGGAGTATCCCGCTACGAGCAGTACTTC. Translating gives CASSGVSRYEQYF. The chain is built from TRBV12-3 or TRBV12-4 and TRBJ2-7, with D uncertain. Deletions cut 5 bases from V and 3 bases from J, with 11 bases between. The CDR3 is 13 residues long.

This clonotype was seen a handful of times. The chain carries TRBV28 and TRBJ1-5; D uncertain. Per the germline V gene, CDR1 is MDHEN and CDR2 is SYDVKM. CDR3 size: 16 residues. Trimming cost V 3 bases and J 4 bases, with 16 bases left between them. The CDR3 here is CASSLPWTGGNQPQHF. For the CDR3, the DNA is TGTGCCAGCAGTTTGCCCTGGACGGGAGGGAATCAGCCCCAGCATTTT.

This clonotype was found once. This chain links TRBV6-2 or TRBV6-3 with TRBJ2-1; D remains ambiguous. Germline values: CDR1 MNHEY, CDR2 SVGEGT. The CDR3 has 15 residues. The V and J ends lost 2 bases and 1 base respectively, with 9 bases between them. The CDR3: CASSYGAASYNEQFF. For the CDR3, the DNA is TGTGCCAGCAGTTACGGTGCGGCTTCCTACAATGAGCAGTTCTTC.

A word on this clonotype: A read error may be the cause here, since a much bigger clone is one base away. The CDR3 is CASSSVVYSYERYF. CDR3 sequence (DNA): TGTGCCAGCAGCTCAGTAGTATACTCCTACGAGCGGTACTTC. The V gene is TRBV5-5, the J gene TRBJ2-4; D call uncertain. V was pared by 3 bases and J by 15 bases, with 22 bases between. The CDR3 runs to 14 residues. The germline gives CDR1 SGHKS, CDR2 YYEKEE (reference sequence).

J is TRBJ2-1 and V is TRBV6-2 or TRBV6-3; no definite D call. V was cut by 5 bases and J by 10 bases, with 12 bases left in between. CDR1 and CDR2 from the germline V gene are MNHEY and SVGEGT. This CDR3 contains 12 residues. The CDR3 spells CASSPLLEEQFF. CDR3 coding DNA: TGTGCCAGCAGTCCCCTCTTGGAGGAGCAGTTCTTC.

This clonotype has only a few counts. This chain uses TRBV20-1 with TRBJ2-2, with D unclear. This CDR3 is built from 15 residues. V lost 5 bases and J 4 bases, leaving 17 bases between the germline ends. Per germline, CDR1 DFQATT and CDR2 SNEGSKA (reference sequence). CDR3 residues: CSAPLDTTTTGELFF. The CDR3 DNA reads TGCAGTGCTCCCCTTGACACAACAACCACCGGGGAGCTGTTTTTT.

The chain uses TRBV20-1 and TRBJ2-4; D assignment may be TRBD1 or TRBD2 (6 bases each). The tail of the sequence fits TRBJ2-7 better, so the J call may be wrong. This CDR3 comprises 15 residues. Germline CDR1 is DFQATT and CDR2 is SNEGSKA (reference sequence). The CDR3 nucleotides read TGCAGTGCTTCTCCGGGAACAGGGACTTCCTACGAGCAGTACTTC. It specifies CSASPGTGTSYEQYF.

This clonotype was detected only a few times. This chain connects TRBV20-1 to TRBJ2-3, with 8 bases matching TRBD1. Germline values: CDR1 DFQATT, CDR2 SNEGSKA (reference sequence). The CDR3 is made up of 15 amino acids. V trimming: 6 bases; J trimming: 3 bases; junction bases outside the gene matches: 11. This CDR3 is CSAEAGQGATDTQYF. CDR3 DNA: TGCAGTGCAGAAGCCGGGCAGGGGGCAACAGATACGCAGTATTTT.

The chain recombines TRBV11-1 with TRBJ2-4, with TRBD1 matching 10 bases. CDR3 length: 14 amino acids. Germline assignment: CDR1 SGHAT and CDR2 FQDESV (reference sequence). After removal of 3 bases from V and 13 bases from J, the junction contained 9 bases not matched to a gene. DNA for the CDR3: TGTGCCAGCAGCTTCGACAGGGGGCTAGAGGAGCAGTACTTC. Residues: CASSFDRGLEEQYF.